A selection of T cell receptor beta chains follows, all from one sample in a study of CD8+ T cells in alopecia areata. This table comes from immunoSEQ multiplex PCR, and its TCRdb copy is limited to in-frame clones, with some not included. The sample holds some 100,000 clones, 60% seen once. Sequenced material: CD8+ T cells sorted from blood, taken at approximately week 56, from a patient treated with tofacitinib. Receptor source: a human donor with alopecia areata. The CDR3 runs from the conserved cysteine through the conserved F or W. Fields, in order: clone size, V gene, D gene, CDR3 length, J gene, CDR3 DNA, CDR3 protein. A D gene is named only where the DNA matches it firmly. Where a row states a size, it is once, few, many or the class of an expanded clone; other rows omit it.

few	TRBV4-1	.	15	TRBJ2-1	TGCGCCAGCAGCCAAGGTAGTTCGTTGGGCAATGAGCAGTTCTTC	CASSQGSSLGNEQFF
.	TRBV6-6	TRBD2	14	TRBJ2-7	TGTGCCAGCAGTCATTCGACGGGGGGCTACGAGCAGTACTTC	CASSHSTGGYEQYF
.	TRBV11-2	.	16	TRBJ2-2	TGTGCCAGCAGCTTATCGTTAGATTCGAACACCGGGGAGCTGTTTTTT	CASSLSLDSNTGELFF
.	TRBV7-6	.	14	TRBJ2-1	TGTGCCAGCAGCCAAAGAGGGGGAGGGAATGAGCAGTTCTTC	CASSQRGGGNEQFF
once	TRBV15	TRBD2	16	TRBJ2-1	TGTGCCACCAGCAGAGATTTGACGGGGGGCTACAATGAGCAGTTCTTC	CATSRDLTGGYNEQFF
once	TRBV7-8	TRBD1	12	TRBJ2-1	TGTGCCAGTGTTAGGGGGCAGAATGAGCAGTTCTTC	CASVRGQNEQFF
.	TRBV4-2	TRBD2	16	TRBJ2-2	TGTGCCAGCAGCCAAGGGCTAGCGGTGGCGATCGGGGAGCTGTTTTTT	CASSQGLAVAIGELFF
.	TRBV5-6	.	17	TRBJ2-7	TGTGCCAGCAGCTTGGAAACCGGGGGGCGTTGGCTGTACGAGCAGTACTTC	CASSLETGGRWLYEQYF
.	TRBV9	.	14	TRBJ2-2	TGTGCCAGCAGCACCAAGGGGGTCACCGGGGAGCTGTTTTTT	CASSTKGVTGELFF
.	TRBV6-5	.	14	TRBJ2-7	TGTGCCAGCAGTTACTCATCAGGGACCTACGAGCAGTACTTC	CASSYSSGTYEQYF
.	TRBV30	.	14	TRBJ1-6	TGTGCCTGGAGTGAGGGTATGGGGAATTCACCCCTCCACTTT	CAWSEGMGNSPLHF
few	TRBV27	.	10	TRBJ2-5	TGTGCCAGCAGTTTAGGGGTCAAAGACTTC	CASSLGVKDF
.	TRBV13	.	12	TRBJ1-1	TGTGCCAGCACCGCCTCGGGGACTGAAGCTTTCTTT	CASTASGTEAFF
.	TRBV14	.	13	TRBJ2-3	TGTGCCAGCAGCCAAGTGGTGGTAGATACGCAGTATTTT	CASSQVVVDTQYF
.	TRBV27	.	18	TRBJ2-5	TGTGCCAGCAGTTTATCAATCACGCACCGGACAGCCCAAGAGACCCAGTACTTC	CASSLSITHRTAQETQYF
.	TRBV7-9	.	12	TRBJ2-1	TGTGCCAGCACCTTGAGGGTTGATGAGCAGTTCTTC	CASTLRVDEQFF
.	TRBV11-2	.	14	TRBJ2-7	TGTGCCAGCAGCTTAGTAGGCGTTCCCTACGAGCAGTACTTC	CASSLVGVPYEQYF
.	TRBV25-1	.	14	TRBJ1-2	TGTGCCAGCAGTGAATCATGGGAGGTCTATGGCTACACCTTC	CASSESWEVYGYTF
.	TRBV6-6	TRBD1	14	TRBJ2-5	TGTGCCAGCAGGTCCGACAGGGGGTTAGAGACCCAGTACTTC	CASRSDRGLETQYF
.	TRBV7-9	.	13	TRBJ1-5	TGTGCCAGCAGCCCGGGACACAATCAGCCCCAGCATTTT	CASSPGHNQPQHF
few	TRBV13	.	13	TRBJ2-1	TGTGCCAGCAGCACGGGCTCCTACAATGAGCAGTTCTTC	CASSTGSYNEQFF
.	TRBV7-8	.	13	TRBJ2-1	TGTGCCAGCAGCGACGTGACAGTTAATGAGCAGTTCTTC	CASSDVTVNEQFF
once	TRBV27	.	15	TRBJ2-1	TGTGCCAGCAGTTTATTAAAGCGGGCAAACAATGAGCAGTTCTTC	CASSLLKRANNEQFF
.	TRBV5-1	.	15	TRBJ2-7	TGCGCCAGCAGCTTGGTTGTCAGGGAGGTCTACGAGCAGTACTTC	CASSLVVREVYEQYF
.	TRBV5-1	TRBD1	16	TRBJ1-6	TGCGCCAGCAGCTCGGGGACAGCCACTTGGGATTCACCCCTCCACTTT	CASSSGTATWDSPLHF
.	TRBV5-6	.	12	TRBJ2-1	TGTGCCAGCAGCTTGAGGCCAAGCGAGCAGTTCTTC	CASSLRPSEQFF
few	TRBV25-1	.	11	TRBJ2-3	TGTGCCAGCGGGAGAGGAGATACGCAGTATTTT	CASGRGDTQYF
.	TRBV6-5	.	14	TRBJ1-5	TGTGCCAGCAGTTACCGTAGGGGCCATCAGCCCCAGCATTTT	CASSYRRGHQPQHF
.	TRBV6-5	.	16	TRBJ1-1	TGTGCCAGCAGTTACTACACTAGGGGTCTGAACACTGAAGCTTTCTTT	CASSYYTRGLNTEAFF
.	TRBV25-1	.	14	TRBJ1-5	TGTGCCAGCAGTGAATTCGGGGCTTATCAGCCCCAGCATTTT	CASSEFGAYQPQHF
.	TRBV27	.	12	TRBJ2-1	TGTGCCAGCAGTCTCTGGGGCGGTGAGCAGTTCTTC	CASSLWGGEQFF
.	TRBV27	.	14	TRBJ2-2	TGTGCCAGCAGTTTGCGGCAGAACACCGGGGAGCTGTTTTTT	CASSLRQNTGELFF
.	TRBV4-1	.	12	TRBJ1-5	TGCGCCAGCAGCCAAGTTGGCCAGCCCCAGCATTTT	CASSQVGQPQHF
few	TRBV29-1	.	15	TRBJ1-1	TGCAGCGTTGGGTGCACCGAAGAACCGAACACTGAAGCTTTCTTT	CSVGCTEEPNTEAFF
.	TRBV9	TRBD1	16	TRBJ1-2	TGTGCCAGCAGCTCCCCATCGGACAGGGATTTCTATGGCTACACCTTC	CASSSPSDRDFYGYTF
few	TRBV5-4	.	14	TRBJ1-1	TGTGCCAGCAGCTGGAGCAGGGTTGGGACTGAAGCTTTCTTT	CASSWSRVGTEAFF
once	TRBV6-5	TRBD2	16	TRBJ2-3	TGTGCCAGCAGTTATATAGCGGGGGGATTTGGAGATACGCAGTATTTT	CASSYIAGGFGDTQYF
few	TRBV7-9	.	14	TRBJ2-7	TGTGCCAGCAGCTACCTTGCGGGGTCCTACGAGCAGTACTTC	CASSYLAGSYEQYF
.	TRBV6-5	TRBD1	15	TRBJ2-7	TGTGCCAGCAGCCCCCCGGGACAGGGGGCTTACGAGCAGTACTTC	CASSPPGQGAYEQYF
.	TRBV6-6	.	13	TRBJ2-7	TGTGCCACCGGAGGGGGTTTCAACTACGAGCAGTACTTC	CATGGGFNYEQYF
.	TRBV27	.	19	TRBJ2-6	TGTGCCAGCCGGGGGACTTCCGGGGTAGGAGGTATTGGGGCCAACGTCCTGACTTTC	CASRGTSGVGGIGANVLTF
.	TRBV5-1	.	14	TRBJ1-4	TGCGCCAGCAGCTTGACAGCCTATAATGAAAAACTGTTTTTT	CASSLTAYNEKLFF
few	TRBV7-9	.	14	TRBJ1-2	TGTGCCAGCAGTTCCCCGGGAGGTCGCTATGGCTACACCTTC	CASSSPGGRYGYTF
.	TRBV28	TRBD1	17	TRBJ2-1	TGTGCCAGCAGTTTATCAGGCAGGGGGCCGAATCTATATGAGCAGTTCTTC	CASSLSGRGPNLYEQFF
.	TRBV6-5	.	11	TRBJ1-2	TGTGCCAGCAGTTATGGGGGGGAATACACCTTC	CASSYGGEYTF
.	TRBV15	.	12	TRBJ1-4	TGTGCCACCCGGAGGGGGGATGAAAAACTGTTTTTT	CATRRGDEKLFF
.	TRBV6-6	.	12	TRBJ2-7	TGTGCTATCGCGGGGAGCTCCTACGAGCAGTACTTC	CAIAGSSYEQYF
.	TRBV7-7	.	11	TRBJ2-3	TGTGCTAGCAGGAGGCGAGATACGCAGTATTTT	CASRRRDTQYF
.	TRBV13	TRBD1	14	TRBJ2-3	TGTGCCAGCAGCCCGACAGGGCGGGCAGATACGCAGTATTTT	CASSPTGRADTQYF
.	TRBV10-3	TRBD1	14	TRBJ2-7	TGTGCCGCTCGCGACGCGGGACAGGGCTACGAGCAGTACTTC	CAARDAGQGYEQYF
.	TRBV14	.	15	TRBJ2-7	TGTGCCAGCAGCCCCCATAATAAACCAACCTACGAGCAGTACTTC	CASSPHNKPTYEQYF
few	TRBV27	.	13	TRBJ2-7	TGTGCCAGCAGCCCCGGGATCAACTACGAGCAGTACTTC	CASSPGINYEQYF
.	TRBV7-3	.	14	TRBJ2-5	TGTGCCAGCAGCTTCGGGGGCCTCCAAGAGACCCAGTACTTC	CASSFGGLQETQYF
.	TRBV6-5	.	12	TRBJ2-2	TGTGCCAGCAGTTACCCCCAAGGGGAGCTGTTTTTT	CASSYPQGELFF